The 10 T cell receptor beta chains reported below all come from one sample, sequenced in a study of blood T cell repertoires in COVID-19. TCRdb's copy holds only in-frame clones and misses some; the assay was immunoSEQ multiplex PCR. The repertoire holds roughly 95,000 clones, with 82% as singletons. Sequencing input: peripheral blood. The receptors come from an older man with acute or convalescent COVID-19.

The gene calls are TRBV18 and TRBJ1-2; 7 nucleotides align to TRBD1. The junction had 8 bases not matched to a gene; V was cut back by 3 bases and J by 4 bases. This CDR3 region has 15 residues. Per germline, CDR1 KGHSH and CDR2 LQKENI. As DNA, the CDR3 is TGTGCCAGCTCACCCCCGGGAAGGGGGCTCTATGGCTACACCTTC. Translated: CASSPPGRGLYGYTF.

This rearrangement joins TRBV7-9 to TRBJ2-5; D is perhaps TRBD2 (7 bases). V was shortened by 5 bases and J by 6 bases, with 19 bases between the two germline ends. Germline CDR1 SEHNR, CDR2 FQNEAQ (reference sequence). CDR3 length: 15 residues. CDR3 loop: CASSRWEGVKQTQYF. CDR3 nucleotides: TGTGCCAGCAGCCGTTGGGAGGGGGTGAAACAGACCCAGTACTTC.

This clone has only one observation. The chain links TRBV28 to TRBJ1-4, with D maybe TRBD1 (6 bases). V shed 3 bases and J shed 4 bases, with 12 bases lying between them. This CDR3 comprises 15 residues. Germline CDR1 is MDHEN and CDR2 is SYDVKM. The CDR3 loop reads CASSFREGGNEKLFF. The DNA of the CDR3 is TGTGCCAGCAGTTTTAGGGAGGGGGGTAATGAAAAACTGTTTTTT. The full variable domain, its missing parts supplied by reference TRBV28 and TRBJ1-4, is DVKVTQSSRYLVKRTGEKVFLECVQDMDHENMFWYRQDPGLGLRLIYFSYDVKMKEKGDIPEGYSVSREKKERFSLILESASTNQTSMYLCASSFREGGNEKLFFGSGTQLSVL.

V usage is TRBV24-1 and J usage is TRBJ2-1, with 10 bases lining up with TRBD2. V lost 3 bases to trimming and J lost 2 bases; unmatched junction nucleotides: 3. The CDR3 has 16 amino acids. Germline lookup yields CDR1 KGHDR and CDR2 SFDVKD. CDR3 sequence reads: CATSDTLAGAYNEQFF. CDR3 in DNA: TGTGCCACCAGTGATACTCTAGCGGGGGCCTACAATGAGCAGTTCTTC.

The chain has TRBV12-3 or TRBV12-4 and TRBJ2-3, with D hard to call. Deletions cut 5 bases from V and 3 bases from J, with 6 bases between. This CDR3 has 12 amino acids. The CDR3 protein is CASSRRTDTQYF. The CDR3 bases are TGTGCCAGCAGTCGGAGAACAGATACGCAGTATTTT.

The CDR3 DNA reads TGTGCCAGCAGCCCACCCGGGAGAGCCTACAATGAGCAGTTCTTC. Translating it yields CASSPPGRAYNEQFF. This chain uses TRBV5-4 with TRBJ2-1; weak D call: TRBD2 (6 bases). V was shortened by 4 bases and J by 2 bases, with 13 bases between the two germline ends. The CDR3 totals 15 residues. Per germline, CDR1 SGHNT and CDR2 YYREEE (reference sequence).

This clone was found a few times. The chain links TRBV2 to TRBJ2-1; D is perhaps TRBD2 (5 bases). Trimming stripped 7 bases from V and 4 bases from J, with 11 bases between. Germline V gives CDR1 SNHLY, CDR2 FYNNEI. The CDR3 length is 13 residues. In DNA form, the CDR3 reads TGTGCCAGCACCGAACGGGGTTACAATGAGCAGTTCTTC. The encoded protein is CASTERGYNEQFF.

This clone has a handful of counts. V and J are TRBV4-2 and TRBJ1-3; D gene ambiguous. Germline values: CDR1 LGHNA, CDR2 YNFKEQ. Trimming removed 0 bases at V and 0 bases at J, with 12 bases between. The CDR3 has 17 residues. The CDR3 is CASSQDFPVPSGNTIYF. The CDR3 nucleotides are TGTGCCAGCAGCCAAGATTTCCCCGTTCCCTCTGGAAACACCATATATTTT.

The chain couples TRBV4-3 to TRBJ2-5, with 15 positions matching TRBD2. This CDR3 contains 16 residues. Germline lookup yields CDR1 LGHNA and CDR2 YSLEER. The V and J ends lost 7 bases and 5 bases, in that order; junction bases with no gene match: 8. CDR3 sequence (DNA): TGCGCCAGCAACAGTCCCGGGACTAGCGGGGGGGAGACCCAGTACTTC. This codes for CASNSPGTSGGETQYF.

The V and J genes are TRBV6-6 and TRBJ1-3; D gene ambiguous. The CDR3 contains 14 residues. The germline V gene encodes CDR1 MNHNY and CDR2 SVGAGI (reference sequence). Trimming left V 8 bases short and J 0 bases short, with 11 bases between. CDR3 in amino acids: CASLLGGSGNTIYF. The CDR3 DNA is TGTGCCAGCCTCCTCGGCGGCTCTGGAAACACCATATATTTT.